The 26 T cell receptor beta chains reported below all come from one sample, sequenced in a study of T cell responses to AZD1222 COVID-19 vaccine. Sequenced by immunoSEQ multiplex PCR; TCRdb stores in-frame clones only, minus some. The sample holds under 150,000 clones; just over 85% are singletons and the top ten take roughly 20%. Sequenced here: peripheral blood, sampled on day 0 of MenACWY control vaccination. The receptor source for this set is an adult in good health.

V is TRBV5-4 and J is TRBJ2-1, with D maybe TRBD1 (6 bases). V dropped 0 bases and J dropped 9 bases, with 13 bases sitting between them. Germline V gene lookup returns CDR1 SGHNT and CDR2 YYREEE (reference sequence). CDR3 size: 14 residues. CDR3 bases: TGTGCCAGCAGCTTGGACCCCAGGGGTCCTGAGCAGTTCTTC. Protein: CASSLDPRGPEQFF. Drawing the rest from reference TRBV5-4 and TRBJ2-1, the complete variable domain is ETGVTQSPTHLIKTRGQQVTLRCSSQSGHNTVSWYQQALGQGPQFIFQYYREEENGRGNFPPRFSGLQFPNYSSELNVNALELDDSALYLCASSLDPRGPEQFFGPGTRLTVL.

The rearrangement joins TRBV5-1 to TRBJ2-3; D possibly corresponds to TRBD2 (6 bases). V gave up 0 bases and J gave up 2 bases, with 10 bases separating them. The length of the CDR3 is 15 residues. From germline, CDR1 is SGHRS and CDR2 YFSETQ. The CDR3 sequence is CASSLAGGTTDTQYF. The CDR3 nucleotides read TGCGCCAGCAGCTTGGCAGGCGGGACCACAGATACGCAGTATTTT.

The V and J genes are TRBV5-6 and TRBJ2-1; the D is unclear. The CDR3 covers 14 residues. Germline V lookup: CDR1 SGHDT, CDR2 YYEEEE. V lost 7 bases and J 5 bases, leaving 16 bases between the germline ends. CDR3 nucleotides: TGTGCCAGCCGAGCTTCATCTGGAAACAATGAGCAGTTCTTC. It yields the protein CASRASSGNNEQFF.

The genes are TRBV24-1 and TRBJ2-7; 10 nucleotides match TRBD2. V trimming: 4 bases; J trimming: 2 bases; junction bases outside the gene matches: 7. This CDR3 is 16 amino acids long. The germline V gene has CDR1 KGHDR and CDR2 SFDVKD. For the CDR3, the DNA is TGTGCCACCAGTGACCCTAGCGGGAGTTCGACCTACGAGCAGTACTTC. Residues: CATSDPSGSSTYEQYF.

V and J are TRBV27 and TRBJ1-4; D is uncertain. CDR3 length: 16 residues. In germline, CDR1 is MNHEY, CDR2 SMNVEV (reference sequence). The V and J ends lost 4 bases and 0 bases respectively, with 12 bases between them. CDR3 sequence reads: CASSSQGLATNEKLFF. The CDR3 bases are TGTGCCAGCAGTTCCCAAGGCTTGGCAACTAATGAAAAACTGTTTTTT.

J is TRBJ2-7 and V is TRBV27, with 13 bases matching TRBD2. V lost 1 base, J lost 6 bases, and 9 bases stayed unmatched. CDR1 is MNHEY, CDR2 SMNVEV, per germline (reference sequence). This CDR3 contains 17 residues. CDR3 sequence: CASSLLGLAGVGGEQYF. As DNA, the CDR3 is TGTGCCAGCAGTTTATTAGGACTAGCGGGAGTTGGTGGCGAGCAGTACTTC.

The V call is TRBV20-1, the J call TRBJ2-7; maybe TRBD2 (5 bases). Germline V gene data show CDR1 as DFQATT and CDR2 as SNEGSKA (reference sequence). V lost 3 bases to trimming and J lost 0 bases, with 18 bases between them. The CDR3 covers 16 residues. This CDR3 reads CSASFVTTDYSYEQYF. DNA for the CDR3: TGCAGTGCTAGTTTTGTGACTACCGATTACTCCTACGAGCAGTACTTC.

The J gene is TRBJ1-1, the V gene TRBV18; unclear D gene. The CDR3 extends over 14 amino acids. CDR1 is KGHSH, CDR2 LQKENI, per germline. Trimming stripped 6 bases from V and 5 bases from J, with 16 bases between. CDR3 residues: CASSRETLRTEAFF. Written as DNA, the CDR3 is TGTGCCAGCTCGAGGGAGACCCTTAGAACTGAAGCTTTCTTT.

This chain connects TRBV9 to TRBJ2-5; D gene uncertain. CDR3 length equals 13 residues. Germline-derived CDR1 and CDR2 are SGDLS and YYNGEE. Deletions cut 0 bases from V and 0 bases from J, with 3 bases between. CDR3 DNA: TGTGCCAGCAGCGTAGGCCACCAAGAGACCCAGTACTTC. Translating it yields CASSVGHQETQYF.

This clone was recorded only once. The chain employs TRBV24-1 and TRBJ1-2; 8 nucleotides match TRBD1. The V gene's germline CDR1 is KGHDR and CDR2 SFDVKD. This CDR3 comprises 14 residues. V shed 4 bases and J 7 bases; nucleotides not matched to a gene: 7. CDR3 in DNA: TGTGCCACCAGTGACAGAAGGACAGGGTTTGGCTACACCTTC. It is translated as CATSDRRTGFGYTF.

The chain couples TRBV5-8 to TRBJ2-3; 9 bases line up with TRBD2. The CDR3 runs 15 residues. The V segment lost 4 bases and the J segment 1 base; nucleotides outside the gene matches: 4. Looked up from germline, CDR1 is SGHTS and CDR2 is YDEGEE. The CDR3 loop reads CASSVTSGRTDTQYF. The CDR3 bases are TGTGCCAGCAGCGTGACTAGCGGCCGCACAGATACGCAGTATTTT.

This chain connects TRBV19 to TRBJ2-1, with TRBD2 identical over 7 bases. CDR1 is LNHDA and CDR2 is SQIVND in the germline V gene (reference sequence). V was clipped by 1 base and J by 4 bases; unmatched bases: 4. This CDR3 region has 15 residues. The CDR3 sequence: CASSIVASGYNEQFF. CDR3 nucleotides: TGTGCCAGTAGTATAGTGGCTAGCGGATACAATGAGCAGTTCTTC.

The DNA of the CDR3 is TGCGCCAGTGGGACTCCAAGCTCCTACGAGCAGTACTTC. Amino acid sequence: CASGTPSSYEQYF. J is TRBJ2-7 and V is TRBV5-1; D perhaps matches TRBD2 (6 bases). Germline CDR1 SGHRS, CDR2 YFSETQ. V was clipped by 8 bases and J by 0 bases, with 12 bases between them. This CDR3 has 13 residues.

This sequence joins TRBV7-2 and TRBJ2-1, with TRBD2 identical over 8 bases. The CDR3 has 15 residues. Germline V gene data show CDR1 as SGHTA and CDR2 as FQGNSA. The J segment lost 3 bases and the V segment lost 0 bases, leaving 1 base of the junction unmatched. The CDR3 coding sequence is TGTGCCAGCAGCTTAGCTAGCGGGAACTACAATGAGCAGTTCTTC. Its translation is CASSLASGNYNEQFF.

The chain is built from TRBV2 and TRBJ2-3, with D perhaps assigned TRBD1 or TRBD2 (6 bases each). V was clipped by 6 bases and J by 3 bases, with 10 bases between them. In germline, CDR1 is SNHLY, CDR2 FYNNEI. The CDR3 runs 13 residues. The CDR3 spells CASRRGETDTQYF. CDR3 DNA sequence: TGTGCCAGCAGGAGGGGGGAGACAGATACGCAGTATTTT.

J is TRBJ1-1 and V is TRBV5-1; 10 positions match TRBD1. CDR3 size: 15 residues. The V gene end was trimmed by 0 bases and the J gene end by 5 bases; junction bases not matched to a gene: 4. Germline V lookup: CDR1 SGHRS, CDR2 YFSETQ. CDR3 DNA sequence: TGCGCCAGCAGCTTGGCCGGGGACAGGGGAACTGAAGCTTTCTTT. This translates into CASSLAGDRGTEAFF. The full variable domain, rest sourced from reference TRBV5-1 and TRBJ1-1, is KAGVTQTPRYLIKTRGQQVTLSCSPISGHRSVSWYQQTPGQGLQFLFEYFSETQRNKGNFPGRFSGRQFSNSRSEMNVSTLELGDSALYLCASSLAGDRGTEAFFGQGTRLTVV.

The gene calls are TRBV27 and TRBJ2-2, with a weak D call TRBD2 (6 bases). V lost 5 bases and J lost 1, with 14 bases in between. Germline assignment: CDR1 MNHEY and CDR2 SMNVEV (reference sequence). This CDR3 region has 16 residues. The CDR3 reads CASSPRGGWNTGELFF. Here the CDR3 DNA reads TGTGCCAGCAGTCCCCGTGGGGGGTGGAACACCGGGGAGCTGTTTTTT.

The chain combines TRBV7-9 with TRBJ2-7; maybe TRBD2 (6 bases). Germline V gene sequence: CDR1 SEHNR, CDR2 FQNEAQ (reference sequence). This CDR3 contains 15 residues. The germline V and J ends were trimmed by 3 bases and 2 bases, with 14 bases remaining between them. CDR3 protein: CASSFTSKSPYEQYF. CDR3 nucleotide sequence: TGTGCCAGCAGCTTCACTAGCAAAAGTCCCTACGAGCAGTACTTC.

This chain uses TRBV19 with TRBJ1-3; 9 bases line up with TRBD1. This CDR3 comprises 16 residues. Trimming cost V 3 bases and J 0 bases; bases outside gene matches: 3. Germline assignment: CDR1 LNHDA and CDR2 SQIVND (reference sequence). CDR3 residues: CASSIRDRVSGNTIYF. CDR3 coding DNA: TGTGCCAGTAGTATCCGGGACAGGGTCTCTGGAAACACCATATATTTT.

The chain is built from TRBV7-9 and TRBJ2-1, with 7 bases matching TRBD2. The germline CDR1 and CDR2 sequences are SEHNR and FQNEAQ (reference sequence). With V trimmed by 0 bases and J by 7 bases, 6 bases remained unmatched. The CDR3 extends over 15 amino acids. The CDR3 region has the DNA TGTGCCAGCAGCTTAGCGGGAGGGCCGTGGAATGAGCAGTTCTTC. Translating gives CASSLAGGPWNEQFF.

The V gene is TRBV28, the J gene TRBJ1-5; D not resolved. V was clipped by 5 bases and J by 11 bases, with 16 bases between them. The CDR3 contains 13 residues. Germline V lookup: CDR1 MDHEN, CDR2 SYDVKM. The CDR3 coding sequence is TGTGCCAGCAGTCCCCCGGCGGTCGGGGCCCAGCATTTT. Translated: CASSPPAVGAQHF.

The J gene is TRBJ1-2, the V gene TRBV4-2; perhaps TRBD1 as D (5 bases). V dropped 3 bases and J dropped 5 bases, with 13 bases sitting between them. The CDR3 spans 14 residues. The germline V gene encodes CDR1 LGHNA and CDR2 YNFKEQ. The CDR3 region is CASSQAGTDYGYTF. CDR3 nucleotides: TGTGCCAGCAGCCAGGCCGGGACTGATTATGGCTACACCTTC.

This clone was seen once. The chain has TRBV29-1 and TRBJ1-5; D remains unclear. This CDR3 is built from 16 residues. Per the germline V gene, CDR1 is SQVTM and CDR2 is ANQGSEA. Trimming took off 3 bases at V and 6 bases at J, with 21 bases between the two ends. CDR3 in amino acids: CSVDSDATRGPQPQHF. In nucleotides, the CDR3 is TGCAGCGTTGATAGTGACGCCACCCGAGGCCCTCAGCCCCAGCATTTT.

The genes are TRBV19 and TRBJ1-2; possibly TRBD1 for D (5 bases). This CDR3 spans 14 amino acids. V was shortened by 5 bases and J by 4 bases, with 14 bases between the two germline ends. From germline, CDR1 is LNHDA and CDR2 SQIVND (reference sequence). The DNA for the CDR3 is TGTGCCAGTAGTTTTGTGCCGGGGGGCTATGGCTACACCTTC. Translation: CASSFVPGGYGYTF.

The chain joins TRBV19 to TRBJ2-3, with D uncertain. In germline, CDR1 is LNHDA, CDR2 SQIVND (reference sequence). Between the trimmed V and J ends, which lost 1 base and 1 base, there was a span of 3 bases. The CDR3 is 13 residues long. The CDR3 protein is CASSIARTDTQYF. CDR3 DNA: TGTGCCAGTAGTATAGCCCGCACAGATACGCAGTATTTT.

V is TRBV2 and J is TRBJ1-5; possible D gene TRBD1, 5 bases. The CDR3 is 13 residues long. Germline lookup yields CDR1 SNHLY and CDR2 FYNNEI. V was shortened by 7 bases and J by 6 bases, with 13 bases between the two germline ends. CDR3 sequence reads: CASTLQGFQPQHF. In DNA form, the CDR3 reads TGTGCCAGCACCCTCCAGGGTTTTCAGCCCCAGCATTTT.